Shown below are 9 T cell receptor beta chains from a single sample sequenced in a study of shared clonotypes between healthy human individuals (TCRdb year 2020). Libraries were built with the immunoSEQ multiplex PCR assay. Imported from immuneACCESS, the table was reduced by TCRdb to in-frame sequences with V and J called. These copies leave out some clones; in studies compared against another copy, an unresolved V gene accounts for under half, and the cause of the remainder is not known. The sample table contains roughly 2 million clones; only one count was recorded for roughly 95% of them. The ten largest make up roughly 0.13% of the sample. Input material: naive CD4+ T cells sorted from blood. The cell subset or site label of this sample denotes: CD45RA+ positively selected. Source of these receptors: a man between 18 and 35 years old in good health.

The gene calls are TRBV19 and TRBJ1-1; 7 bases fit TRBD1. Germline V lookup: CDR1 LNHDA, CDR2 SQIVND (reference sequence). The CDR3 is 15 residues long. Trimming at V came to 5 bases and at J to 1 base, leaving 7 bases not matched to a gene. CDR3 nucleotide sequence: TGTGCCAGTAGTCTCGTGACAGGGAGGAACACTGAAGCTTTCTTT. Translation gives CASSLVTGRNTEAFF.

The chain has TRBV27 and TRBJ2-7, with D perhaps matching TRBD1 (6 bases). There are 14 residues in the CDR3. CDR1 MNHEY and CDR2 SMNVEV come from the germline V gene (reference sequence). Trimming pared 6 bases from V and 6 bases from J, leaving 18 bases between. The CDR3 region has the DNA TGTGCCAGCAGGAGGGGGTACGGCGTGGGCGAGCAGTACTTC. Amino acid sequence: CASRRGYGVGEQYF.

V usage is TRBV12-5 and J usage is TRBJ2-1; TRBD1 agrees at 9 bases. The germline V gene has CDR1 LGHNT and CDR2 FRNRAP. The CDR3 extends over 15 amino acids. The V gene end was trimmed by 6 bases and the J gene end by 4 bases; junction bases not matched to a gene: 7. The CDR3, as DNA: TGTGCTAGTGGAGGCGGGACAGGGTTGTACAATGAGCAGTTCTTC. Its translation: CASGGGTGLYNEQFF.

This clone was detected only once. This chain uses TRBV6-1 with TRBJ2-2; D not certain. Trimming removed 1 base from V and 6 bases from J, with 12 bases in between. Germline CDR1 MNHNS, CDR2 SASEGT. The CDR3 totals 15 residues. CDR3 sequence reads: CASSEGHLGAGELFF. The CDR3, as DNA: TGTGCCAGCAGTGAAGGGCACCTTGGTGCCGGGGAGCTGTTTTTT.

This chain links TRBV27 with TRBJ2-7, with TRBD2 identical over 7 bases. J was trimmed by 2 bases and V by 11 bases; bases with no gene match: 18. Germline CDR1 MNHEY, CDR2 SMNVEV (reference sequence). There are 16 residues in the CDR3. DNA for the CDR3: TGTGCCCAACAAGAGACTAGCAGAATTTCCCCCTACGAGCAGTACTTC. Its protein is CAQQETSRISPYEQYF.

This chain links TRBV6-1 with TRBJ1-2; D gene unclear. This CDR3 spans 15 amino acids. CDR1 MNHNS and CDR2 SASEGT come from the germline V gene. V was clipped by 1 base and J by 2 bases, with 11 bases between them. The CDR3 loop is CASSEGRGLNYGYTF. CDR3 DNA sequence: TGTGCCAGCAGTGAAGGGAGAGGGCTAAACTATGGCTACACCTTC.

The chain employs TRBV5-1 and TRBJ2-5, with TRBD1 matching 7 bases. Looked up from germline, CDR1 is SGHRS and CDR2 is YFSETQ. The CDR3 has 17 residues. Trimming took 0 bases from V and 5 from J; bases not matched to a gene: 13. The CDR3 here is CASSLAPRTGQRETQYF. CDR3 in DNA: TGCGCCAGCAGCTTGGCTCCACGGACAGGCCAGCGGGAGACCCAGTACTTC.

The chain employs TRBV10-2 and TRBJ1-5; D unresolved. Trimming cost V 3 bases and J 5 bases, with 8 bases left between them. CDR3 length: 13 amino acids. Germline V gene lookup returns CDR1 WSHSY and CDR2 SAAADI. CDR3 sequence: CASSDNSDQPQHF. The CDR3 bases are TGCGCCAGCAGTGACAATTCGGATCAGCCCCAGCATTTT.

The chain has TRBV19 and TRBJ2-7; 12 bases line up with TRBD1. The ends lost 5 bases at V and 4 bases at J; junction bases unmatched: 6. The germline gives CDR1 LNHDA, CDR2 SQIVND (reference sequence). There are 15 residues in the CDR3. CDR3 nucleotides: TGTGCCAGTAGTGTTCCGGGACAGGGGGCATACGAGCAGTACTTC. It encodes CASSVPGQGAYEQYF.